The clone carrying this T cell receptor (beta chain) has only a few counts. Its antigen is not identified. This sample is part of a study of graft-versus-host responses after intestinal transplantation. Study overall: Anti-thymocyte globulin induction preceded about 3 years of tacrolimus and steroid maintenance in all recipients.

Some clones are missing from TCRdb's copy, which holds only in-frame ones; the method was immunoSEQ multiplex PCR. Of approximately 15,000 clones listed, around two thirds are singletons. Study-wide points: Graft-donor T cell macrochimerism coincided with high graft-versus-host to host-versus-graft clonal ratios in allografts. Early post-transplant falls in HvG clones accompanied the peak levels of circulating GvH clones. Among recipient marrow samples, GvH clones were found; some appeared first in ileum or blood.

Graft material was processed, releasing intraepithelial and lamina propria lymphocytes. From germline, CDR1 is SGHVS and CDR2 FQNEAQ. The CDR3 covers 17 residues. V dropped 1 base and J dropped 9; count of bases not matched to a gene: 6. The material was ileum tissue, obtained 14 days after transplant. The rearrangement uses TRBV7-8 and TRBJ2-1, with TRBD2 matching 16 bases. The clonotype originates from a human patient who received an intestinal transplant, so some T cells may come from the graft donor. In nucleotides, the CDR3 is TGTGCCAGCAGCTTAGGGGGACTAGCGGGAGGGCCAGGTGAGCAGTTCTTC. Its protein is CASSLGGLAGGPGEQFF. The variable domain in full, with the rest retrieved from reference TRBV7-8 and TRBJ2-1, is GAGVSQSPRYKVAKRGQDVALRCDPISGHVSLFWYQQALGQGPEFLTYFQNEAQLDKSGLPSDRFFAERPEGSVSTLKIQRTQQEDSAVYLCASSLGGLAGGPGEQFFGPGTRLTVL.